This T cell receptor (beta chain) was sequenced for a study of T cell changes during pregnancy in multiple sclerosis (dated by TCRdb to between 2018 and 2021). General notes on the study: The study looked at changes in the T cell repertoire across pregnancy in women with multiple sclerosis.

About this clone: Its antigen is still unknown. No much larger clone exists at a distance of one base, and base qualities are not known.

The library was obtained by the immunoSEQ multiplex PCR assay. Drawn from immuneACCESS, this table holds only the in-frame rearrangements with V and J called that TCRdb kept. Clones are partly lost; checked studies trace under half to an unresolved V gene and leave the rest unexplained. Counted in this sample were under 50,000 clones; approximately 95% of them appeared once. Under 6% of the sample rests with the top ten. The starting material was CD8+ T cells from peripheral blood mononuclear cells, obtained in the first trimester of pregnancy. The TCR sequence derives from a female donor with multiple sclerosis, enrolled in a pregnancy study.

The sequence in DNA is TGTGCCAGCAGCGAAGACTTGTACCAAGAGACCCAGTACTTC. The translation is CASSEDLYQETQYF. This chain joins TRBV7-9 to TRBJ2-5, with no confidently assigned D gene. V is clipped by 5 bases and J by 0 bases, and the sequence between their germline boundaries is 10 bases long. For CDR1 and CDR2, the germline V gene (reference sequence) lists SEHNR and FQNEAQ. Including cysteine and phenylalanine, the CDR3 has 14 amino acids. Here the CDR3 DNA is all that survives: 42 bases in frame from base 1.